A selection of T cell receptor beta chains follows, all from one sample in a study of blood T cell repertoires in COVID-19. Only in-frame clones appear in the TCRdb table, and some are missing; sequencing was by immunoSEQ multiplex PCR. This sample has over 200,000 clones; around 83% occur once, and the top ten carry 5.5% to 7.5%. The sequenced sample was PBMCs or T cells enriched from blood (not recorded which). The receptors were gathered from a woman aged 40-49 years who had recovered from COVID-19. Each CDR3 is given with its conserved first and last residue.

V gene: TRBV19
J gene: TRBJ2-2
CDR3 protein: CASSIVERGQGNGELFF

V gene: TRBV4-1
J gene: TRBJ1-3
CDR3 protein: CASSQDGTLSGNTIYF

V gene: TRBV11-2
J gene: TRBJ2-1
CDR3 protein: CASLAGDEQFF

V gene: TRBV29-1
J gene: TRBJ2-3
CDR3 protein: CSVQGRLTDTQYF

V gene: TRBV7-7
J gene: TRBJ2-1
CDR3 protein: CASSLSGDHEQFF

V gene: TRBV28
J gene: TRBJ2-1
CDR3 protein: CASRLRLGYNEQFF

V gene: TRBV7-2
J gene: TRBJ2-3
CDR3 protein: CASSLRGLADRTDTQYF

V gene: TRBV7-6
J gene: TRBJ2-5
CDR3 protein: CASSLRRPSGETQYF

V gene: TRBV24-1
J gene: TRBJ2-5
CDR3 protein: CATSDQDRQETQYF

V gene: TRBV21-1
J gene: TRBJ2-5
CDR3 protein: CASSNWTGKKTQYF

V gene: TRBV4-2
J gene: TRBJ2-3
CDR3 protein: CASSRASSQGDTQYF

V gene: TRBV5-1
J gene: TRBJ2-1
CDR3 protein: CASSLGGSGYNEQFF

V gene: TRBV25-1
J gene: TRBJ1-3
CDR3 protein: CASRQDSGNTIYF

V gene: TRBV7-2
J gene: TRBJ2-1
CDR3 protein: CASSPTSGSPRSSYNEQFF

V gene: TRBV7-3
J gene: TRBJ2-3
CDR3 protein: CASSLMGPQPDTQYF

V gene: TRBV3-1/TRBV3-2
J gene: TRBJ2-1
CDR3 protein: CASSQVGLANVF

V gene: TRBV14
J gene: TRBJ2-4
CDR3 protein: CASSPGTGGVQYF

V gene: TRBV4-3
J gene: TRBJ2-2
CDR3 protein: CASSQDVAGELFF

V gene: TRBV2
J gene: TRBJ2-2
CDR3 protein: CASKGQANTGELFF

V gene: TRBV27
J gene: TRBJ1-1
CDR3 protein: CASSLSRGLGATEAFF